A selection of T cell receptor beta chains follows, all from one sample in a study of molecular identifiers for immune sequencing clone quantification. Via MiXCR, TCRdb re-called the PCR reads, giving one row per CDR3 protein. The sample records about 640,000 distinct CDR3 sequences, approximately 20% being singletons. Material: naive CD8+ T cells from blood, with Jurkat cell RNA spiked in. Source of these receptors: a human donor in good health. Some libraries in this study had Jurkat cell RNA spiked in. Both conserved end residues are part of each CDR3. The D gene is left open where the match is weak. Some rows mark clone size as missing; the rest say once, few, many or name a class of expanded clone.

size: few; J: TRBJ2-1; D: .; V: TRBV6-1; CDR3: CASSAIMASYNEQFF; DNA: TGTGCCAGCAGTGCCATCATGGCGTCCTACAATGAGCAGTTCTTC
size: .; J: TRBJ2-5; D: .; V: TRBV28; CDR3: CASSPGLLQRETQYF; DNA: TGTGCCAGCAGTCCAGGCTTGCTCCAGAGGGAGACCCAGTACTTC
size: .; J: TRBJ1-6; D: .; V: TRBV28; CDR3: CASSFGRSGSPLHF; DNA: TGTGCCAGCAGTTTTGGCCGTTCGGGTTCACCCCTCCACTTT
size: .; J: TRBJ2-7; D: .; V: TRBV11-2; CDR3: CASSLDQGWEQYF; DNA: TGTGCCAGCAGCTTAGATCAGGGCTGGGAGCAGTACTTC
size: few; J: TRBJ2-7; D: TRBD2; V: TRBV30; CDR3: CAWEGSGRGYEQYF; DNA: TGTGCCTGGGAGGGTAGCGGGAGGGGATACGAGCAGTACTTC
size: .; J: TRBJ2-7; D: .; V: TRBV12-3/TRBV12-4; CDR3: CASSSSYDRHTYEQYF; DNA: TGTGCCAGCAGTTCCTCCTATGACAGGCACACCTACGAGCAGTACTTC
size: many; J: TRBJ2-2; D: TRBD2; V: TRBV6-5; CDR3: CASRPGLAGGTGELFF; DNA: TGTGCCAGCAGACCCGGACTAGCGGGAGGTACCGGGGAGCTGTTTTTT
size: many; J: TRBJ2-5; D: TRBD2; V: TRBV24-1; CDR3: CATSDNGLAAPQETQYF; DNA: TGTGCCACCAGTGATAATGGCCTAGCGGCCCCACAAGAGACCCAGTACTTC
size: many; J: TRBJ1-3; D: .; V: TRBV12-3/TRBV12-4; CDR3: CASSLTLAGNTIYF; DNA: TGTGCCAGCAGTTTAACCCTGGCCGGAAACACCATATATTTT
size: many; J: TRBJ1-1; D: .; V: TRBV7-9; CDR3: CASSLVGGAAEAFF; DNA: TGTGCCAGCAGCTTAGTGGGGGGGGCGGCTGAAGCTTTCTTT
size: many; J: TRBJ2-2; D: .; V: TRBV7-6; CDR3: CASSGEAGELFF; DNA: TGTGCCAGCAGCGGGGAGGCCGGGGAGCTGTTTTTT
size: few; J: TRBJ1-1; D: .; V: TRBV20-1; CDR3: CSATPTVDGMNTEAFF; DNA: TGCAGTGCTACCCCAACCGTGGATGGTATGAACACTGAAGCTTTCTTT
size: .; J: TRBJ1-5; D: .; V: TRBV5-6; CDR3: CASSFGGGQPRHF; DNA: TGTGCCAGCAGCTTTGGGGGGGGCCAGCCCCGGCATTTT
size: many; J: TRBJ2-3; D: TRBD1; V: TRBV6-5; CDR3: CASSYLGTGGTDTQYF; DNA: TGTGCCAGCAGTTACCTAGGGACAGGGGGGACAGATACGCAGTATTTT
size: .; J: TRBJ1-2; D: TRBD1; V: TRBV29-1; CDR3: CSVVTGGYGYTF; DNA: TGCAGCGTTGTGACAGGGGGCTATGGCTACACCTTC
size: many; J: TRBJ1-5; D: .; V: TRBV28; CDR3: CASSTTDVHSNQPQHF; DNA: TGTGCCAGCAGTACTACTGACGTCCATAGCAATCAGCCCCAGCATTTT
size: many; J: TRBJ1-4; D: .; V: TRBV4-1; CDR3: CASSQGPENEKLFF; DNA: TGCGCCAGCAGCCAGGGCCCAGAGAATGAAAAACTGTTTTTT
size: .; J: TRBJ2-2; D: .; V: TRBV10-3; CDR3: CAISDNSGELFF; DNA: TGTGCCATCAGTGACAATTCCGGGGAGCTGTTTTTT
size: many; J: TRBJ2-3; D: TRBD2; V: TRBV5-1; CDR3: CASSPRLAGGSDTQYF; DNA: TGCGCCAGCAGCCCGCGACTAGCGGGGGGGTCAGATACGCAGTATTTT
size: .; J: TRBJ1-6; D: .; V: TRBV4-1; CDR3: CASSQTLPVGNNSPLHF; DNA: TGCGCCAGCAGCCAAACCCTCCCGGTAGGGAATAATTCACCCCTCCACTTT
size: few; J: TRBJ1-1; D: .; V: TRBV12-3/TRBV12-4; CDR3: CASSPPRGLENTEAFF; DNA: TGTGCCAGCAGTCCCCCCAGGGGTTTAGAGAACACTGAAGCTTTCTTT
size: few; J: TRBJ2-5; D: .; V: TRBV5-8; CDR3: CASTILVRIETQYF; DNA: TGTGCCAGCACGATATTAGTCCGGATAGAGACCCAGTACTTC
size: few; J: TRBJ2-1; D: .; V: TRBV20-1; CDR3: CSAHPTPNRYNEQFF; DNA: TGCAGTGCCCATCCGACCCCAAATCGGTACAATGAGCAGTTCTTC
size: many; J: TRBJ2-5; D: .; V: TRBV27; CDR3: CASSPLGVTYQETQYF; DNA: TGTGCCAGCTCCCCGCTCGGCGTAACGTACCAAGAGACCCAGTACTTC
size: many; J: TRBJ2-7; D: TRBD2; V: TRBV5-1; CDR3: CASSWTSGGSYEQYF; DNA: TGTGCCAGCAGTTGGACTAGCGGGGGCTCCTACGAGCAGTACTTC
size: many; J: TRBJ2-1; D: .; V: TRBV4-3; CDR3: CASSQVVRVGGNEQFF; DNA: TGCGCCAGCAGCCAAGTCGTGAGGGTCGGGGGTAATGAGCAGTTCTTC
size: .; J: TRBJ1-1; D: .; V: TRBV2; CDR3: CACSEAITANTEAFF; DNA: TGTGCCTGCAGTGAAGCTATAACAGCTAACACTGAGGCTTTCTTT
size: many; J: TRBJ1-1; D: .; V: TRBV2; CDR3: CASSGGGWNTEAFF; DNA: TGTGCCAGCAGTGGGGGGGGCTGGAACACTGAAGCTTTCTTT
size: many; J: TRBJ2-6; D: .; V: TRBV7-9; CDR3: CASSLERHPLGANVLTF; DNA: TGTGCCAGCAGCTTAGAGAGACACCCGCTTGGGGCCAACGTCCTGACTTTC
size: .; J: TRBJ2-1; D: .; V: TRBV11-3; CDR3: CASSPITTSSYNEQFF; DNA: TGTGCCAGCAGCCCGATCACCACGAGCTCCTACAATGAGCAGTTCTTC
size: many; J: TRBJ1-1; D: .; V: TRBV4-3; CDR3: CASSQDLEGFEAFF; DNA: TGCGCCAGCAGCCAAGATCTGGAGGGATTTGAAGCTTTCTTT
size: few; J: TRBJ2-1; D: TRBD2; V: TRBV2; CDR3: CASPRTSGGAYEQFF; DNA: TGTGCCAGCCCCCGGACTAGCGGGGGGGCCTACGAGCAGTTCTTC
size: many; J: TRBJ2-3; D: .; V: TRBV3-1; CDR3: CASSQEVAADTQYF; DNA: TGTGCCAGCAGCCAAGAGGTAGCTGCAGATACGCAGTATTTT
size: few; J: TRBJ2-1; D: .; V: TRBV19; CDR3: CASSIYGGEQFF; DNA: TGTGCCAGTAGTATTTACGGAGGGGAGCAGTTCTTC
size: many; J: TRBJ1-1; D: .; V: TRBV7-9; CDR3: CASSSHLTEAFF; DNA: TGTGCCAGCAGCTCCCATCTCACTGAAGCTTTCTTT
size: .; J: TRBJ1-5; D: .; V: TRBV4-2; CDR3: CASSQDRQDSNQPQHF; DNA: TGTGCCAGCAGCCAAGACCGACAGGATAGCAATCAGCCCCAGCATTTT
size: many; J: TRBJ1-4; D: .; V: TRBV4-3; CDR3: CASSRREATNEKLFF; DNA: TGCGCCAGCAGCCGACGGGAAGCAACTAATGAAAAACTGTTTTTT